A single sample is the source of the 14 T cell receptor beta chains below, sequenced in a study of blood T cell repertoires in COVID-19. Assay: immunoSEQ multiplex PCR; the TCRdb copy retains only in-frame clones and omits some. The sample lists roughly 140,000 clones, approximately 87% occurring once. Material for sequencing was PBMCs or T cells enriched from blood (not recorded which). All receptors derive from a man between 60 and 75 years old who had recovered from COVID-19.

The V gene is TRBV2, the J gene TRBJ2-1, with 7 bases fitting TRBD2. The V and J ends lost 5 bases and 0 bases, in that order; junction bases with no gene match: 4. The CDR3 has 15 residues. Germline values: CDR1 SNHLY, CDR2 FYNNEI. This chain's CDR3 is CASSRSGGSYNEQFF. The DNA of the CDR3 is TGTGCCAGCAGTCGTTCGGGGGGCTCCTACAATGAGCAGTTCTTC.

This clone appeared once. This sequence joins TRBV7-2 and TRBJ1-1; a weak D match, TRBD1 (6 bases). V gave up 5 bases and J gave up 6 bases, with 13 bases separating them. Germline V CDR1 and CDR2: SGHTA, FQGNSA. This CDR3 comprises 13 residues. The CDR3 is CASSAHRVPEAFF. The CDR3 bases are TGTGCCAGCAGCGCCCACAGGGTTCCTGAAGCTTTCTTT. Looking up the rest from reference TRBV7-2 and TRBJ1-1 gives the full variable domain: GAGVSQSPSNKVTEKGKDVELRCDPISGHTALYWYRQSLGQGLEFLIYFQGNSAPDKSGLPSDRFSAERTGGSVSTLTIQRTQQEDSAVYLCASSAHRVPEAFFGQGTRLTVV.

This clone was seen more than once but under ten times. The rearrangement uses TRBV9 and TRBJ2-1; no clear D. CDR1 is SGDLS, CDR2 YYNGEE, per germline. Trimming took 2 bases from V and 7 from J, leaving 13 bases between them. CDR3 length: 14 amino acids. This CDR3 is CASSVIAPGNEQFF. In DNA form, the CDR3 reads TGTGCCAGCAGCGTCATAGCTCCCGGGAATGAGCAGTTCTTC.

CDR3 protein: CASSSWTGNEQYF. The DNA of the CDR3 is TGTGCCAGCAGCTCGTGGACAGGGAACGAGCAGTACTTC. The V and J genes are TRBV7-6 and TRBJ2-7, with 8 bases identical to TRBD1. Germline CDR1 reads SGHVS; CDR2 reads FNYEAQ. The CDR3 extends over 13 amino acids. Germline trimming cut 4 bases from V and 5 bases from J; bases unmatched to any gene: 4. The entire variable domain, with the rest obtained from reference TRBV7-6 and TRBJ2-7, is as follows: GAGVSQSPRYKVTKRGQDVALRCDPISGHVSLYWYRQALGQGPEFLTYFNYEAQQDKSGLPNDRFSAERPEGSISTLTIQRTEQRDSAMYRCASSSWTGNEQYFGPGTRLTVT.

V gene TRBV28 combines with J gene TRBJ2-3; D might be TRBD2 (7 bases). CDR3 length: 16 residues. V was trimmed by 1 base and J by 2 bases, leaving 13 bases between them. Germline loops: CDR1 MDHEN, CDR2 SYDVKM. The CDR3 bases are TGTGCCAGCAGTTTATCCGGGGGGCCCAACACAGATACGCAGTATTTT. Its protein is CASSLSGGPNTDTQYF.

The CDR3 loop is CASSAPGTSGRWGTDTQYF. The CDR3 coding sequence is TGTGCCAGCAGTGCCCCCGGGACTAGCGGGAGGTGGGGCACAGATACGCAGTATTTT. The gene calls are TRBV27 and TRBJ2-3; TRBD2 aligns across 15 bases. The length of the CDR3 is 19 residues. Germline V gene data show CDR1 as MNHEY and CDR2 as SMNVEV (reference sequence). After removal of 5 bases from V and 1 base from J, the junction contained 10 bases not matched to a gene.

J is TRBJ1-6 and V is TRBV21-1; TRBD1, the D gene given by the table, was not confirmed from the DNA. TRBV21-1 is flagged as a pseudogene. The CDR3 is 19 residues long. CDR3 sequence: CASGGQGANSGYKGSPLHF. DNA for the CDR3: TGTGCCAGCGGGGGACAGGGGGCAAATTCGGGATATAAGGGTTCACCCCTCCACTTT.

V is TRBV7-9 and J is TRBJ2-3, with D tentatively TRBD2 (7 bases). The length of the CDR3 is 14 residues. CDR1 and CDR2 (germline): SEHNR, FQNEAQ (reference sequence). Trimming shortened V by 7 bases and J by 2 bases, and 13 bases separated the two germline ends. The CDR3 DNA reads as TGTGCCAGCACTAGGGGGGGGGCCACAGATACGCAGTATTTT. This gives the protein CASTRGGATDTQYF.

CDR3 protein: CASSLETSTDTQYF. CDR3 nucleotide sequence: TGTGCCAGCAGCTTAGAAACTAGCACAGATACGCAGTATTTT. V is TRBV7-8 and J is TRBJ2-3; no clear D. Germline CDR1 reads SGHVS; CDR2 reads FQNEAQ. V was shortened by 1 base and J by 0 bases, with 5 bases between the two germline ends. The CDR3 is 14 residues long.

This rearrangement joins TRBV2 to TRBJ1-1; D is perhaps TRBD1 (6 bases). The germline CDR1 and CDR2 sequences are SNHLY and FYNNEI. With 6 bases removed from V and 0 bases from J, the gap between germline ends came to 8 bases. The length of the CDR3 is 13 residues. CDR3 region: CASRGTLNTEAFF. The CDR3 bases are TGTGCCAGCAGAGGGACATTGAACACTGAAGCTTTCTTT.

The chain combines TRBV7-2 with TRBJ1-6; 7 bases are shared with TRBD1. The CDR3 length is 16 residues. Germline CDR1 and CDR2: SGHTA and FQGNSA. Trimming at V came to 0 bases and at J to 7 bases, leaving 6 bases not matched to a gene. The CDR3 DNA reads as TGTGCCAGCAGCTTAGCGCTGCCGGGACAGAATTCACCCCTCCACTTT. Translating it yields CASSLALPGQNSPLHF.

This clone was found once. The chain recombines TRBV10-3 with TRBJ1-5; D remains ambiguous. From germline, CDR1 is ENHRY and CDR2 SYGVKD. V was shortened by 1 base and J by 7 bases, with 14 bases between the two germline ends. The CDR3 is 15 residues long. The CDR3 region has the DNA TGTGCCATCAGTGAGTACACGGTCTCGGGACAGCCCCAGCATTTT. Translating gives CAISEYTVSGQPQHF.

The gene calls are TRBV5-1 and TRBJ2-5; the match to TRBD1 covers 9 bases. After removal of 1 base from V and 4 bases from J, the junction contained 2 bases not matched to a gene. This CDR3 is 14 amino acids long. Germline-derived CDR1 and CDR2 are SGHRS and YFSETQ. Here the CDR3 DNA reads TGCGCCAGCAGCTTGACAGGGGGCATAGAGACCCAGTACTTC. Its translation: CASSLTGGIETQYF. The complete variable domain, with remaining parts taken from reference TRBV5-1 and TRBJ2-5, reads KAGVTQTPRYLIKTRGQQVTLSCSPISGHRSVSWYQQTPGQGLQFLFEYFSETQRNKGNFPGRFSGRQFSNSRSEMNVSTLELGDSALYLCASSLTGGIETQYFGPGTRLLVL.

For this clone: Other nucleotide sequences from this sample produce the same CDR3. The chain carries TRBV19 and TRBJ1-5, with 7 bases aligning to TRBD1. CDR3 length equals 14 residues. The V and J ends lost 3 bases and 7 bases, in that order; junction bases with no gene match: 6. CDR1 LNHDA and CDR2 SQIVND come from the germline V gene (reference sequence). CDR3: CASSITGVGQPQHF. The CDR3 region has the DNA TGTGCCAGTAGTATCACAGGGGTCGGCCAGCCCCAGCATTTT.